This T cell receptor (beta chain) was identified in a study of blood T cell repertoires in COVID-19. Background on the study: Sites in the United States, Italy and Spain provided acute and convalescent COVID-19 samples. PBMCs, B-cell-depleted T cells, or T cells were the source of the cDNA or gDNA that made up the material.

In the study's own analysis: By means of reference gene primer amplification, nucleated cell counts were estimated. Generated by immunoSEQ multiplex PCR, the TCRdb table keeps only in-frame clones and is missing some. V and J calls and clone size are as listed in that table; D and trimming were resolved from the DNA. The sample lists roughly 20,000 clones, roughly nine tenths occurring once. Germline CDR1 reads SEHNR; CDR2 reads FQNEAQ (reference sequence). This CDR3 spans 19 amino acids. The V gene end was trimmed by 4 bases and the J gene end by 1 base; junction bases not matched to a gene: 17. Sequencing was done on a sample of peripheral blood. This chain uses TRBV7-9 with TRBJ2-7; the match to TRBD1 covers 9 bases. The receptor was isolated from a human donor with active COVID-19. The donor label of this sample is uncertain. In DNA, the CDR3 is TGTGCCAGCAGCTCCTTACTGGGCGGGGGACAGGGAGAGTCCTACGAGCAGTACTTC. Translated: CASSSLLGGGQGESYEQYF.